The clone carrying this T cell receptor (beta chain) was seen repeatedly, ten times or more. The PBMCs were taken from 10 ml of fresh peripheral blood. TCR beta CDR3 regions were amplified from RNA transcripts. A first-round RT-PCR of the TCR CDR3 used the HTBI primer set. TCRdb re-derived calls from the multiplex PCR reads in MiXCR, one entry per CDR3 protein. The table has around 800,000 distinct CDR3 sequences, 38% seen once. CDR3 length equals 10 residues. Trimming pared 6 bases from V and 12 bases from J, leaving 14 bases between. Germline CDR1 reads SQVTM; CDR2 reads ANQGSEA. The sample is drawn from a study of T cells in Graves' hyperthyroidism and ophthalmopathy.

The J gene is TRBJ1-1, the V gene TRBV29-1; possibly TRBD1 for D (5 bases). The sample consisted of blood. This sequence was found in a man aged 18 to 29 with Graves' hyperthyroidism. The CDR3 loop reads CSVGGDLPFF. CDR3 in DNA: TGCAGCGTCGGAGGGGATTTACCTTTCTTT. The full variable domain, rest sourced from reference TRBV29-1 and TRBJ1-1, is SAVISQKPSRDICQRGTSLTIQCQVDSQVTMMFWYRQQPGQSLTLIATANQGSEATYESGFVIDKFPISRPNLTFSTLTVSNMSPEDSSIYLCSVGGDLPFFGQGTRLTVV.